This is a list of T cell receptor beta chains from one sample in a study of CD8+ T cells in alopecia areata. Only in-frame clones appear in the TCRdb table, and some are missing; sequencing was by immunoSEQ multiplex PCR. Here the sample spans more than 200,000 clones, roughly 40% being singletons. The starting material was CD4+ T cells sorted from blood, obtained at roughly week 36, from a patient treated with tofacitinib. The receptors come from a human donor with alopecia areata. Both conserved end residues are part of each CDR3. Fields, in order: clone size, D gene, V gene, J gene, CDR3 protein, CDR3 DNA. The D gene is left open where the match is weak. Size tells how often a clone was seen (once, few, many) or the class of an expanded clone, and some rows leave it out.

size: few
D: NA
V: TRBV29-1
J: TRBJ2-7
CDR3: CSASKGEGYEQYF
DNA: TGCAGCGCTTCTAAGGGGGAGGGCTACGAGCAGTACTTC

size: few
D: NA
V: TRBV4-3
J: TRBJ2-3
CDR3: CASSHSTDTQYF
DNA: TGCGCCAGCAGCCATAGTACAGATACGCAGTATTTT

size: NA
D: NA
V: TRBV2
J: TRBJ2-1
CDR3: CASSEAKEQFF
DNA: TGTGCCAGCAGTGAAGCGAAGGAGCAGTTCTTC

size: NA
D: NA
V: TRBV9
J: TRBJ1-2
CDR3: CASSTHRDDGYTF
DNA: TGTGCCAGCAGCACCCACAGGGATGATGGCTACACCTTC

size: NA
D: TRBD1
V: TRBV5-6
J: TRBJ1-2
CDR3: CASSPPGTGTIYGYTF
DNA: TGTGCCAGCAGCCCCCCCGGGACAGGGACTATCTATGGCTACACCTTC

size: NA
D: NA
V: TRBV20-1
J: TRBJ1-1
CDR3: CSARGQRAFF
DNA: TGCAGTGCTAGAGGCCAGAGGGCTTTCTTT

size: once
D: NA
V: TRBV9
J: TRBJ1-5
CDR3: CASSVDLGSNQPQHF
DNA: TGTGCCAGCAGCGTAGATTTGGGGAGCAATCAGCCCCAGCATTTT

size: NA
D: TRBD1
V: TRBV9
J: TRBJ2-5
CDR3: CASSAQGWKTQYF
DNA: TGTGCCAGCAGCGCACAGGGGTGGAAGACCCAGTACTTC

size: NA
D: NA
V: TRBV5-8
J: TRBJ1-2
CDR3: CASSSLELYGYTF
DNA: TGTGCCAGCAGCTCTCTGGAACTCTATGGCTACACCTTC

size: NA
D: TRBD2
V: TRBV9
J: TRBJ2-1
CDR3: CASSVEGAGANEQFF
DNA: TGTGCCAGCAGCGTAGAAGGAGCGGGAGCCAATGAGCAGTTCTTC

size: NA
D: NA
V: TRBV30
J: TRBJ1-4
CDR3: CAWTRDRHEKLFF
DNA: TGTGCCTGGACCCGGGACCGACATGAAAAACTGTTTTTT

size: NA
D: TRBD2
V: TRBV30
J: TRBJ2-7
CDR3: CAWSPALTSVGEQYF
DNA: TGTGCCTGGAGCCCAGCCCTGACTAGCGTGGGAGAGCAGTACTTC

size: NA
D: NA
V: TRBV2
J: TRBJ2-5
CDR3: CASSEEALQETQYF
DNA: TGTGCCAGCAGTGAAGAGGCATTACAAGAGACCCAGTACTTC

size: NA
D: TRBD2
V: TRBV5-1
J: TRBJ2-5
CDR3: CASSLGTSDQETQYF
DNA: TGCGCCAGCAGCTTGGGTACTAGCGACCAAGAGACCCAGTACTTC

size: NA
D: NA
V: TRBV7-2
J: TRBJ2-3
CDR3: CASSPRLGGSTDTQYF
DNA: TGTGCCAGCAGCCCCCGACTAGGAGGGAGCACAGATACGCAGTATTTT

size: NA
D: TRBD2
V: TRBV4-2
J: TRBJ2-7
CDR3: CASSQVGREGLNEQYF
DNA: TGTGCCAGCAGCCAGGTGGGGCGGGAGGGCCTGAACGAGCAGTACTTC

size: NA
D: TRBD2
V: TRBV7-9
J: TRBJ2-1
CDR3: CASKGTSGRALLGVF
DNA: TGTGCCAGCAAAGGGACTAGCGGGAGGGCTCTGCTTGGGGTCTTC

size: few
D: TRBD2
V: TRBV28
J: TRBJ2-1
CDR3: CASSLPLAGDREQFF
DNA: TGTGCCAGCAGTTTACCCCTAGCGGGAGATAGAGAGCAGTTCTTC

size: NA
D: TRBD1
V: TRBV7-2
J: TRBJ1-1
CDR3: CASSLWGQGATEAFF
DNA: TGTGCCAGCAGCTTATGGGGACAGGGGGCCACTGAAGCTTTCTTT

size: few
D: NA
V: TRBV29-1
J: TRBJ1-1
CDR3: CSVLTGLNTEAFF
DNA: TGCAGCGTTCTTACAGGGCTCAACACTGAAGCTTTCTTT

size: few
D: NA
V: TRBV2
J: TRBJ1-5
CDR3: CASSGRDQPQHF
DNA: TGTGCCAGCAGTGGAAGAGATCAGCCCCAGCATTTT

size: few
D: NA
V: TRBV29-1
J: TRBJ2-3
CDR3: CSVDAQSTDTQYF
DNA: TGCAGCGTTGATGCGCAGAGCACAGATACGCAGTATTTT

size: NA
D: NA
V: TRBV6-1
J: TRBJ1-6
CDR3: CASRVLPGLNSPLHF
DNA: TGTGCCAGCAGAGTACTTCCCGGACTGAATTCACCCCTCCACTTT

size: few
D: NA
V: TRBV29-1
J: TRBJ2-3
CDR3: CSPVIRGCTQYF
DNA: TGCAGCCCGGTAATCCGGGGATGTACGCAGTATTTT

size: NA
D: NA
V: TRBV4-1
J: TRBJ2-5
CDR3: CASSQSGHRRAETQYF
DNA: TGCGCCAGCAGCCAATCAGGTCATCGTAGGGCGGAGACCCAGTACTTC

size: few
D: TRBD1
V: TRBV5-1
J: TRBJ1-4
CDR3: CASSSRQGGSEKLFF
DNA: TGCGCCAGCAGTTCTCGACAGGGAGGAAGCGAAAAACTGTTTTTT

size: NA
D: TRBD1
V: TRBV11-2
J: TRBJ2-7
CDR3: CASSLGGARGNYEQYF
DNA: TGTGCCAGCAGCTTAGGTGGTGCCAGGGGGAACTACGAGCAGTACTTC

size: NA
D: NA
V: TRBV20-1
J: TRBJ1-2
CDR3: CSASDSYGYTF
DNA: TGCAGTGCTAGCGACAGCTATGGCTACACCTTC

size: NA
D: NA
V: TRBV4-3
J: TRBJ2-6
CDR3: CASSQRVAGVLAGANVLTF
DNA: TGCGCCAGCAGCCAAAGGGTAGCAGGGGTATTGGCTGGGGCCAACGTCCTGACTTTC

size: few
D: NA
V: TRBV5-1
J: TRBJ2-3
CDR3: CASSFVTGPSTDTQYF
DNA: TGCGCCAGCAGCTTTGTCACCGGGCCCAGCACAGATACGCAGTATTTT

size: few
D: NA
V: TRBV7-4
J: TRBJ2-3
CDR3: CASSPTIRTSTDTQYF
DNA: TGTGCCAGCAGCCCCACGATAAGAACTAGCACAGATACGCAGTATTTT

size: few
D: NA
V: TRBV4-2
J: TRBJ2-1
CDR3: CASSQVSLGPNEQFF
DNA: TGTGCCAGCAGCCAAGTGAGTCTTGGGCCCAACGAGCAGTTCTTC

size: NA
D: TRBD2
V: TRBV5-1
J: TRBJ2-7
CDR3: CASSLARPEGTPTSGSYEQYF
DNA: TGCGCCAGCAGCTTGGCCAGGCCGGAAGGGACACCAACTAGCGGGAGTTACGAGCAGTACTTC

size: NA
D: NA
V: TRBV25-1
J: TRBJ2-3
CDR3: CASSDGQGLADTQYF
DNA: TGTGCCAGCAGTGACGGCCAGGGGTTGGCAGATACGCAGTATTTT

size: few
D: TRBD2
V: TRBV14
J: TRBJ2-6
CDR3: CASSQDLSGRAGANVLTF
DNA: TGTGCCAGCAGCCAAGATCTTAGCGGGAGGGCTGGGGCCAACGTCCTGACTTTC

size: NA
D: TRBD1
V: TRBV23-1
J: TRBJ2-2
CDR3: CASSHPTGTGANTGELFF
DNA: TGCGCCAGCAGTCACCCGACCGGGACAGGGGCGAACACCGGGGAGCTGTTTTTT

size: NA
D: NA
V: TRBV4-1
J: TRBJ2-3
CDR3: CASSQDRGASTDTQYF
DNA: TGCGCCAGCAGCCAAGATCGCGGAGCTAGCACAGATACGCAGTATTTT

size: NA
D: TRBD2
V: TRBV28
J: TRBJ2-4
CDR3: CASSRGDSNIQYF
DNA: TGTGCCAGCTCCCGGGGGGACTCAAACATTCAGTACTTC

size: many
D: TRBD1
V: TRBV18
J: TRBJ2-3
CDR3: CASSLPGQTQYF
DNA: TGTGCCAGCTCCCTACCGGGACAGACGCAGTATTTT

size: few
D: NA
V: TRBV5-1
J: TRBJ2-5
CDR3: CASSLPRETQYF
DNA: TGCGCCAGCAGCCTACCCAGGGAGACCCAGTACTTC

size: NA
D: TRBD1
V: TRBV9
J: TRBJ2-5
CDR3: CASSPGTAGETQYF
DNA: TGTGCCAGCAGTCCTGGGACAGCCGGGGAGACCCAGTACTTC

size: NA
D: TRBD2
V: TRBV28
J: TRBJ2-7
CDR3: CASSFWASGTYEQYF
DNA: TGTGCCAGCAGTTTCTGGGCTAGCGGGACCTACGAGCAGTACTTC

size: NA
D: TRBD2
V: TRBV30
J: TRBJ2-3
CDR3: CAWSVTLPVAGGLTSTDTQYF
DNA: TGTGCCTGGAGTGTAACCCTACCGGTAGCGGGAGGCCTAACCAGCACAGATACGCAGTATTTT

size: once
D: NA
V: TRBV29-1
J: TRBJ2-2
CDR3: CSTYGGTVNTGELFF
DNA: TGCAGCACATACGGCGGGACGGTAAACACCGGGGAGCTGTTTTTT

size: many
D: TRBD2
V: TRBV11-2
J: TRBJ2-7
CDR3: CASSLEWTSGEQYF
DNA: TGTGCCAGCAGCTTAGAATGGACTAGCGGGGAGCAGTACTTC

size: NA
D: NA
V: TRBV29-1
J: TRBJ2-3
CDR3: CSVPGQGTDTQYF
DNA: TGCAGCGTTCCGGGACAAGGCACAGATACGCAGTATTTT

size: NA
D: NA
V: TRBV29-1
J: TRBJ2-3
CDR3: CSVEDRGGPDTQYF
DNA: TGCAGCGTTGAAGACAGGGGAGGCCCAGATACGCAGTATTTT

size: once
D: TRBD2
V: TRBV2
J: TRBJ2-2
CDR3: CASSLYPSGSTGELFF
DNA: TGTGCCAGCAGTCTTTACCCTAGCGGGAGCACCGGGGAGCTGTTTTTT

size: NA
D: TRBD2
V: TRBV4-1
J: TRBJ2-1
CDR3: CATEREVAYNEQFF
DNA: TGCGCCACCGAGCGGGAGGTAGCCTACAATGAGCAGTTCTTC

size: NA
D: TRBD1
V: TRBV30
J: TRBJ1-1
CDR3: CAWSARGQQNTEAFF
DNA: TGTGCCTGGAGTGCCCGGGGACAGCAGAACACTGAAGCTTTCTTT

size: NA
D: TRBD1
V: TRBV29-1
J: TRBJ1-2
CDR3: CSVARGTGAVFDGYTF
DNA: TGCAGCGTCGCTCGCGGGACAGGGGCCGTATTTGATGGCTACACCTTC

size: NA
D: NA
V: TRBV6-5
J: TRBJ1-1
CDR3: CASSRDRLRTEAFF
DNA: TGTGCCAGCAGTAGAGACAGGCTTAGGACTGAAGCTTTCTTT

size: NA
D: TRBD1
V: TRBV27
J: TRBJ1-4
CDR3: CASSSPGQGREKLFF
DNA: TGTGCCAGCAGTTCACCGGGACAGGGGCGTGAAAAACTGTTTTTT

size: NA
D: NA
V: TRBV11-2
J: TRBJ2-7
CDR3: CASSLGPGTLYEQYF
DNA: TGTGCCAGCAGCTTAGGGCCCGGGACTTTGTACGAGCAGTACTTC

size: NA
D: NA
V: TRBV6-5
J: TRBJ2-1
CDR3: CASRGEEQFF
DNA: TGTGCCAGCAGGGGCGAGGAGCAGTTCTTC

size: NA
D: NA
V: TRBV30
J: TRBJ1-5
CDR3: CAWSVQNNQPQHF
DNA: TGTGCCTGGAGTGTACAGAATAATCAGCCCCAGCATTTT

size: NA
D: NA
V: TRBV30
J: TRBJ1-4
CDR3: CAWSIGGIDSEKLFF
DNA: TGTGCCTGGAGTATAGGAGGGATCGACAGTGAAAAACTGTTTTTT

size: few
D: NA
V: TRBV29-1
J: TRBJ2-1
CDR3: CSVVDREGTEQFF
DNA: TGCAGCGTTGTGGACAGGGAGGGTACTGAGCAGTTCTTC

size: NA
D: TRBD1
V: TRBV5-4
J: TRBJ1-1
CDR3: CASSSRGQGFTEAFF
DNA: TGTGCCAGCAGCTCCCGAGGACAGGGCTTTACTGAAGCTTTCTTT

size: NA
D: TRBD2
V: TRBV9
J: TRBJ2-5
CDR3: CASSVLAGSETQYF
DNA: TGTGCCAGCAGCGTTTTAGCGGGATCGGAGACCCAGTACTTC